This is a list of T cell receptor beta chains from one sample in a study of OX40 agonist ivuxolimab in advanced cancers. TCRdb keeps only in-frame clones here, not all; method: immunoSEQ multiplex PCR. The repertoire consists of 30,000 or so clones, with about 81% occurring once and the leading ten covering about 20%. Specimen: CD4+ or CD8+ T cells sorted from blood, collected in a trial of the OX40 agonist ivuxolimab. These receptors all come from an adult with an advanced solid tumor such as melanoma, head and neck, liver or kidney cancer. The CDR3 runs from the conserved cysteine through the conserved F or W. Each record gives: D gene, clone size, V gene, J gene, CDR3 length, CDR3 DNA, CDR3 protein. A D gene is named only where the DNA matches it firmly. A clone size is listed for some rows: how often the clone was seen (once, few, many), or a class if it is expanded.

d_call: .; clone_size: .; v_call: TRBV6-1; j_call: TRBJ2-5; cdr3_length: 11; cdr3_nt: TGTGCCAGCAGTGTACAAGAGACCCAGTACTTC; cdr3_aa: CASSVQETQYF
d_call: .; clone_size: .; v_call: TRBV7-8; j_call: TRBJ2-7; cdr3_length: 18; cdr3_nt: TGTGCCAGCAGCTTGGGGGCGGGAAGTGAAATTTACTCCTACGAGCAGTACTTC; cdr3_aa: CASSLGAGSEIYSYEQYF
d_call: .; clone_size: .; v_call: TRBV6-1; j_call: TRBJ1-3; cdr3_length: 14; cdr3_nt: TGTGCCAGCAGACAGAACATTGCTGGAAACACCATATATTTT; cdr3_aa: CASRQNIAGNTIYF
d_call: TRBD1; clone_size: once; v_call: TRBV6-5; j_call: TRBJ2-7; cdr3_length: 15; cdr3_nt: TGTGCCAGCAGTTACTCGGGACAGGGGAGCTACGAGCAGTACTTC; cdr3_aa: CASSYSGQGSYEQYF
d_call: .; clone_size: .; v_call: TRBV28; j_call: TRBJ2-7; cdr3_length: 13; cdr3_nt: TGTGCCAGCAGTTTATCCCAGTCCTACGAGCAGTACTTC; cdr3_aa: CASSLSQSYEQYF
d_call: .; clone_size: .; v_call: TRBV5-1; j_call: TRBJ1-5; cdr3_length: 15; cdr3_nt: TGCGCCAGCAGCTTGGATGGGACAAATAATCAGCCCCAGCATTTT; cdr3_aa: CASSLDGTNNQPQHF
d_call: .; clone_size: .; v_call: TRBV28; j_call: TRBJ2-1; cdr3_length: 14; cdr3_nt: TGTGCCAGCAGTTTAGTTGGGGTTACGGGTGAGCAGTTCTTC; cdr3_aa: CASSLVGVTGEQFF
d_call: TRBD1; clone_size: .; v_call: TRBV9; j_call: TRBJ1-3; cdr3_length: 16; cdr3_nt: TGTGCCAGCAGCGTGGGACAGGGACTCTCTGGAAACACCATATATTTT; cdr3_aa: CASSVGQGLSGNTIYF
d_call: .; clone_size: .; v_call: TRBV7-9; j_call: TRBJ2-5; cdr3_length: 14; cdr3_nt: TGTGCCAGCAGCTTTAGTGTCAGACAAGAGACCCAGTACTTC; cdr3_aa: CASSFSVRQETQYF
d_call: TRBD2; clone_size: .; v_call: TRBV7-9; j_call: TRBJ2-1; cdr3_length: 16; cdr3_nt: TGTGCCAGCAGACAACTGCGGGGGAGGGCTAACAATGAGCAGTTCTTC; cdr3_aa: CASRQLRGRANNEQFF
d_call: .; clone_size: few; v_call: TRBV2; j_call: TRBJ1-5; cdr3_length: 14; cdr3_nt: TGTGCCAGCAGTGAATCGGACCCCAATCAGCCCCAGCATTTT; cdr3_aa: CASSESDPNQPQHF
d_call: .; clone_size: .; v_call: TRBV25-1; j_call: TRBJ2-2; cdr3_length: 14; cdr3_nt: TGTGCCAGCAACACGGAGGGGGGCACCGGGGAGCTGTTTTTT; cdr3_aa: CASNTEGGTGELFF
d_call: TRBD1; clone_size: .; v_call: TRBV14; j_call: TRBJ2-1; cdr3_length: 18; cdr3_nt: TGTGCCAGCAGCCGGGACAGGGGATTTGGTCGGACCTACAATGAGCAGTTCTTC; cdr3_aa: CASSRDRGFGRTYNEQFF
d_call: TRBD2; clone_size: .; v_call: TRBV7-6; j_call: TRBJ2-7; cdr3_length: 16; cdr3_nt: TGTGCCAGCAGCTTGGGAGCACGGGAGGCTTCCTACGAGCAGTACTTC; cdr3_aa: CASSLGAREASYEQYF
d_call: TRBD1; clone_size: .; v_call: TRBV27; j_call: TRBJ1-1; cdr3_length: 13; cdr3_nt: TGTGCCAGCTCCTTGACAGGGCTTACTGAAGCTTTCTTT; cdr3_aa: CASSLTGLTEAFF
d_call: .; clone_size: .; v_call: TRBV28; j_call: TRBJ2-1; cdr3_length: 14; cdr3_nt: TGTGCCAGCAGTTTAACCGACTCACGGGATGAGCAGTTCTTC; cdr3_aa: CASSLTDSRDEQFF
d_call: .; clone_size: .; v_call: TRBV23-1; j_call: TRBJ1-2; cdr3_length: 12; cdr3_nt: TGCGCCAGCAATGAGGATAACTATGGCTACACCTTC; cdr3_aa: CASNEDNYGYTF
d_call: .; clone_size: .; v_call: TRBV6-6; j_call: TRBJ1-5; cdr3_length: 15; cdr3_nt: TGTGCCAGCAGTTACCAGGCAGGGCCCAATCAGCCCCAGCATTTT; cdr3_aa: CASSYQAGPNQPQHF
d_call: .; clone_size: .; v_call: TRBV28; j_call: TRBJ1-2; cdr3_length: 14; cdr3_nt: TGTGCCAGCAGGAACGGGCAGGCCCCCGGGGGCTACACCTTC; cdr3_aa: CASRNGQAPGGYTF
d_call: .; clone_size: .; v_call: TRBV7-2; j_call: TRBJ2-5; cdr3_length: 15; cdr3_nt: TGTGCCAGCAGCTTAGTGGGGAACCCTCAAGAGACCCAGTACTTC; cdr3_aa: CASSLVGNPQETQYF
d_call: TRBD1; clone_size: medium-sized; v_call: TRBV19; j_call: TRBJ2-7; cdr3_length: 14; cdr3_nt: TGTGCCAGTAGTAACAGGGGAAGCTCCTACGAGCAGTACTTC; cdr3_aa: CASSNRGSSYEQYF
d_call: .; clone_size: .; v_call: TRBV5-6; j_call: TRBJ2-7; cdr3_length: 16; cdr3_nt: TGTGCCAGCAGTTCCTCCCGACTAGGTTCCTTGAGGGGGCAGTACTTC; cdr3_aa: CASSSSRLGSLRGQYF
d_call: TRBD1; clone_size: once; v_call: TRBV2; j_call: TRBJ2-2; cdr3_length: 15; cdr3_nt: TGTGCCAGTACCGGGACAGCTACGAACACCGGGGAGCTGTTTTTT; cdr3_aa: CASTGTATNTGELFF
d_call: .; clone_size: .; v_call: TRBV14; j_call: TRBJ1-3; cdr3_length: 14; cdr3_nt: TGTGCCAGCAGCCAAGAAGGTTTTTCGGACACCATATATTTT; cdr3_aa: CASSQEGFSDTIYF
d_call: .; clone_size: .; v_call: TRBV28; j_call: TRBJ1-3; cdr3_length: 16; cdr3_nt: TGTGCCAGCAGTCCCCTGCCGTGGAGCTCTGGAAACACCATATATTTT; cdr3_aa: CASSPLPWSSGNTIYF
d_call: .; clone_size: .; v_call: TRBV7-9; j_call: TRBJ1-4; cdr3_length: 14; cdr3_nt: TGTGCCAGCAGCTTTGAGGGGTCTAATGAAAAACTGTTTTTT; cdr3_aa: CASSFEGSNEKLFF
d_call: TRBD1; clone_size: once; v_call: TRBV4-2; j_call: TRBJ2-1; cdr3_length: 15; cdr3_nt: TGTGCCAGCAGCCAAGACAGGGGGCGAAACAATGAGCAGTTCTTC; cdr3_aa: CASSQDRGRNNEQFF
d_call: .; clone_size: .; v_call: TRBV12-5; j_call: TRBJ1-5; cdr3_length: 15; cdr3_nt: TGTGCTAGTGGTTTGGTAAAACGGGACAATCAGCCCCAGCATTTT; cdr3_aa: CASGLVKRDNQPQHF
d_call: .; clone_size: .; v_call: TRBV6-1; j_call: TRBJ1-3; cdr3_length: 11; cdr3_nt: TGTGCCAGCGGGCAGGGAAACACCATATATTTT; cdr3_aa: CASGQGNTIYF
d_call: .; clone_size: .; v_call: TRBV7-2; j_call: TRBJ2-2; cdr3_length: 16; cdr3_nt: TGTGCCAGCAGCTTAGAATTTTCCGCGAACACCGGGGAGCTGTTTTTT; cdr3_aa: CASSLEFSANTGELFF
d_call: .; clone_size: .; v_call: TRBV6-6; j_call: TRBJ2-7; cdr3_length: 15; cdr3_nt: TGTGCCAGCAGTTATGCTGCAAGACCAATCTACGAGCAGTACTTC; cdr3_aa: CASSYAARPIYEQYF
d_call: .; clone_size: .; v_call: TRBV6-6; j_call: TRBJ2-1; cdr3_length: 13; cdr3_nt: TGTGCCAGCAGCCGGACCGAAGGGAATGAGCAGTTCTTC; cdr3_aa: CASSRTEGNEQFF
d_call: TRBD2; clone_size: .; v_call: TRBV4-1; j_call: TRBJ2-2; cdr3_length: 18; cdr3_nt: TGCGCCAGCAGAGGACGGGCAACTAGCGGGAGCCGCACCGGGGAGCTGTTTTTT; cdr3_aa: CASRGRATSGSRTGELFF
d_call: .; clone_size: .; v_call: TRBV28; j_call: TRBJ2-7; cdr3_length: 17; cdr3_nt: TGTGCCAGCAGTTTAGGGTGGCAGCCTACGATCTCCTACGAGCAGTACTTC; cdr3_aa: CASSLGWQPTISYEQYF
d_call: TRBD2; clone_size: few; v_call: TRBV5-1; j_call: TRBJ2-7; cdr3_length: 12; cdr3_nt: TGCGCCAGCAGACTAGCGGGAGCCGAGCAGTACTTC; cdr3_aa: CASRLAGAEQYF
d_call: TRBD1; clone_size: .; v_call: TRBV5-1; j_call: TRBJ2-7; cdr3_length: 14; cdr3_nt: TGCGCCAGCAGCCCCGGACAGGGGATCTACGAGCAGTACTTC; cdr3_aa: CASSPGQGIYEQYF